Presented here are 11 T cell receptor beta chains from one specimen sequenced in a study of shared clonotypes between healthy human individuals. The repertoire was sequenced with immunoSEQ multiplex PCR; TCRdb's copy has only in-frame clones and lacks some. Of nearly 1 million clones in the sample, about three quarters were seen once. Sequenced input: memory CD4+ T cells sorted from blood. Subset defined: CD45RA-negative fraction. These receptors were taken from a man between 18 and 35 years old in good health.

This clone was observed once. This chain joins TRBV11-2 and TRBJ2-1; D possibly corresponds to TRBD1 (6 bases). Looked up from germline, CDR1 is SGHAT and CDR2 is FQNNGV. V lost 5 bases and J 7 bases, leaving 9 bases between the germline ends. This CDR3 region has 12 residues. The DNA for the CDR3 is TGTGCCAGCAGCACAGGGTCGAATGAGCAGTTCTTC. This encodes CASSTGSNEQFF.

The chain links TRBV4-1 to TRBJ1-3; D gene unclear. Germline V lookup: CDR1 MGHRA, CDR2 YSYEKL. The CDR3 has 12 residues. Trimming removed 0 bases at V and 7 bases at J, with 4 bases between. This CDR3 reads CASSQDKNTIYF. DNA of the CDR3: TGCGCCAGCAGCCAAGATAAGAACACCATATATTTT.

Only a few counts were recorded for this clone. The chain carries TRBV11-2 and TRBJ2-3; D possibly corresponds to TRBD2 (6 bases). The CDR3 length is 16 residues. The germline V gene has CDR1 SGHAT and CDR2 FQNNGV. V was shortened by 1 base and J by 3 bases, with 14 bases between the two germline ends. As DNA, the CDR3 is TGTGCCAGCAGCTTAGGGGCCTCGCGGGGTACAGATACGCAGTATTTT. Translated: CASSLGASRGTDTQYF.

The table lists this clone with a count of one. The rearrangement links TRBV30 to TRBJ2-3, with 7 bases lining up with TRBD1. Germline CDR1 reads GTSNPN; CDR2 reads SVGIG (reference sequence). Unmatched junction bases numbered 11, after V lost 4 bases and J lost 4 bases. This CDR3 region has 15 residues. Written as DNA, the CDR3 is TGTGCCTGGAAGTTCTCAGGGGGTATAGCAGATACGCAGTATTTT. It translates to CAWKFSGGIADTQYF.

The chain employs TRBV16 and TRBJ2-1; D call uncertain. Trimming pared 4 bases from V and 9 bases from J, leaving 19 bases between. Germline CDR1 KGHSY, CDR2 FQNENV. The CDR3 runs to 15 residues. CDR3: CASSRRQAITSEQFF. The CDR3 region has the DNA TGTGCCAGCAGCCGACGGCAGGCCATCACAAGTGAGCAGTTCTTC.

Details on this clone: This sequence is one base from a far larger clone and is likely a read error. Other nucleotide sequences in the sample specify the same CDR3. V usage is TRBV6-5 and J usage is TRBJ1-2; the D is unclear. The CDR3 has 13 residues. CDR1 is MNHEY, CDR2 SVGAGI, per germline. In DNA form, the CDR3 reads TGTGCTAGCAGTAAAAAAGGGAACTATGGCTACACCTTC. It translates to CASSKKGNYGYTF.

The chain recombines TRBV5-1 with TRBJ2-3; D ambiguous. V gave up 0 bases and J gave up 2 bases, with 10 bases separating them. This CDR3 is built from 15 residues. Germline V CDR1 and CDR2: SGHRS, YFSETQ. Here the CDR3 DNA reads TGCGCCAGCAGCTTGGCCGAGGCCGCCACAGATACGCAGTATTTT. Its translation: CASSLAEAATDTQYF.

The V call is TRBV19, the J call TRBJ2-7; 7 bases line up with TRBD1. The CDR3 consists of 14 residues. Trimming removed 8 bases from V and 4 bases from J; junction bases left unmatched: 11. The germline gives CDR1 LNHDA, CDR2 SQIVND (reference sequence). Here the CDR3 DNA reads TGTGCCAGTGGAAGGGGGCAGGGCCTGTACGAGCAGTACTTC. The encoded protein is CASGRGQGLYEQYF.

The chain combines TRBV18 with TRBJ2-7; a possible D gene is TRBD2 (6 bases). From germline, CDR1 is KGHSH and CDR2 LQKENI. There are 16 residues in the CDR3. The V end was cut by 0 bases, the J end by 5 bases, with 17 bases between. CDR3 in DNA: TGTGCCAGCTCACCACCTACGGGGACTTCTGCAGACGAGCAGTACTTC. Its translation: CASSPPTGTSADEQYF. Supplemented by reference TRBV18 and TRBJ2-7, the full variable domain reads NAGVMQNPRHLVRRRGQEARLRCSPMKGHSHVYWYRQLPEEGLKFMVYLQKENIIDESGMPKERFSAEFPKEGPSILRIQQVVRGDSAAYFCASSPPTGTSADEQYFGPGTRLTVT.

This sequence joins TRBV25-1 and TRBJ1-2; a possible D gene is TRBD1 (6 bases). The CDR3 sequence is 12 residues long. The germline V gene has CDR1 MGHDK and CDR2 SYGVNS. Trimming took 8 bases from V and 4 from J, leaving 11 bases between them. CDR3 loop: CASLGHGYGYTF. The CDR3 DNA reads as TGTGCCAGCCTGGGACACGGCTATGGCTACACCTTC.

The genes are TRBV6-5 and TRBJ2-5; D is perhaps TRBD2 (6 bases). This CDR3 contains 14 residues. Trimming shortened V by 0 bases and J by 5 bases, and 10 bases separated the two germline ends. CDR1 is MNHEY, CDR2 SVGAGI, per germline. The CDR3 loop is CASSYSGTWETQYF. In DNA, the CDR3 is TGTGCCAGCAGTTACTCCGGGACTTGGGAGACCCAGTACTTC.